The 5 T cell receptor beta chains reported below all come from one sample, sequenced in a study of T cells after posttransplantation cyclophosphamide. Method: immunoSEQ multiplex PCR; TCRdb's copy keeps in-frame clones and lacks some. The sample shows around 10,000 clones, no singletons; the ten largest hold roughly 14%. Busulfan-fludarabine conditioning, marrow transplant, and cyclophosphamide on days +3 and +4 were administered. The sequencing here drew on PBMCs, taken after allogeneic stem cell transplant with posttransplant cyclophosphamide. These receptors all come from a female patient in her 40s who received an allogeneic stem cell transplant from a related donor, was CMV-positive, and had no GVHD. The T cells may come from the graft donor.

This clone was picked up many times. The rearrangement links TRBV27 to TRBJ1-5; D unresolved. Trimming took off 0 bases at V and 2 bases at J, with 11 bases between the two ends. CDR1 is MNHEY, CDR2 SMNVEV, per germline (reference sequence). The CDR3 extends over 16 amino acids. CDR3 amino acids: CASSLSAGVGNQPQHF. The DNA for the CDR3 is TGTGCCAGCAGTTTATCCGCGGGAGTGGGCAATCAGCCCCAGCATTTT.

At least ten counts were recorded for this clone. DNA of the CDR3: TGTGCCAGCAGCTTAAGGGGACAGTTAAGTACTGGGGCCAACGTCCTGACTTTC. Its translation: CASSLRGQLSTGANVLTF. The rearrangement joins TRBV7-9 to TRBJ2-6; TRBD1 matches at 7 bases. The CDR3 is made up of 18 amino acids. The V gene end was trimmed by 2 bases and the J gene end by 2 bases; junction bases not matched to a gene: 9. The V gene's germline CDR1 is SEHNR and CDR2 FQNEAQ (reference sequence).

This clone occurred many times. J is TRBJ1-1 and V is TRBV18; 8 bases align to TRBD1. The ends lost 2 bases at V and 3 bases at J; junction bases unmatched: 5. Germline CDR1 reads KGHSH; CDR2 reads LQKENI. CDR3 length: 15 residues. The CDR3 sequence: CASSPGTGGDTEAFF. The CDR3 region has the DNA TGTGCCAGCTCACCAGGGACAGGCGGAGACACTGAAGCTTTCTTT.

This clone occurred many times. This rearrangement joins TRBV9 to TRBJ2-2; tentative D call: TRBD2 (5 bases). The CDR3 loop spans 13 amino acids. The V and J ends lost 6 bases and 7 bases respectively, with 13 bases between them. CDR1 and CDR2 from the germline V gene are SGDLS and YYNGEE. This chain's CDR3 is CASTTLADGELFF. In DNA, the CDR3 is TGTGCCAGCACCACCCTAGCCGACGGGGAGCTGTTTTTT. Based on the CDR3 plus reference TRBV9 and TRBJ2-2, the full variable domain is DSGVTQTPKHLITATGQRVTLRCSPRSGDLSVYWYQQSLDQGLQFLIQYYNGEERAKGNILERFSAQQFPDLHSELNLSSLELGDSALYFCASTTLADGELFFGEGSRLTVL.

The sample holds many counts of this clone. The chain joins TRBV5-1 to TRBJ2-1; D not resolved. Trimming left V 0 bases short and J 8 bases short, with 12 bases between. This CDR3 has 14 residues. The germline gives CDR1 SGHRS, CDR2 YFSETQ. CDR3 nucleotides: TGCGCCAGCAGCTTGGCCCCGACGGGTGATGAGCAGTTCTTC. Translation gives CASSLAPTGDEQFF.